This T cell receptor beta chain came from a study of regulatory T cells in long-lasting Graves disease (dated by TCRdb to about 2021). Turning to the overall study: Persistent Graves' disease was defined as persistently positive TSH receptor autoantibodies together with antithyroid drug treatment for over 5 years. A total of roughly 35 samples underwent TCR sequencing: approximately 13 from persistent and about 20 from newly diagnosed Graves' disease patients. In the clinical cohort, patients with persistent Graves' disease had used antithyroid drugs for an average of around 10 years. Peripheral blood TCR sequencing and RNA sequencing compared persistent Graves' disease patients with newly diagnosed Graves' disease patients. The study was conducted in China and was registered as a clinical trial. General conclusions and limits of the study: Compared with newly diagnosed patients, persistent Graves' disease patients had lower TCR Shannon entropy and fewer highly expanded clones, which suggests clonal expansion. The small sample size was acknowledged by the authors as a limitation that may reduce accuracy. A larger number of public clonotypes was shared among persistent patients (more than 2,500) than among newly diagnosed patients (about 990). TRBV28, TRBJ1-2 and TRBJ2-5 were preferentially used in persistent disease, while TRBV20-1 and TRBJ2-1 were favored in newly diagnosed disease. Sequencing and analysis were limited to the TCR beta chain. The study examined only peripheral blood because the primary lesion, thyroid tissue, could not be accessed.

This clonotype was seen more than once but under ten times. No antigen is known for it. No per-base quality is available; no much larger clone lies one base away. Reading from cysteine to phenylalanine, the CDR3 counts 15 amino acids. Only the CDR3 region is kept as DNA, spanning 45 bases read in frame from base 1. The germline V gene sets CDR1 to KGHDR and CDR2 to SFDVKD. Trimming takes 5 bases from V and 2 bases from J, and the germline ends sit 14 bases apart. The method behind the library was multiplex PCR. Data came from an Illumina HiSeq 4000. CDR3 regions were amplified by Arm-PCR with iRepertoire HTBI primers to construct TCR beta libraries. Before sequencing, the PCR products went through gel purification. From the authors' description of their analysis: A total of roughly 67 TRBV and some 15 TRBJ segments were identified across samples and were used for gene usage analysis of CDR3 amino acid clonotypes. COPE and FqMerger were used to merge filtered high-quality paired reads into contigs. BLAST was used to align contigs to the IMGT TRBV, TRBD and TRBJ reference genes, and CDR3 was defined following IMGT. Any clonotype with a frequency above 0.1% was counted as a highly expanded clone. Shannon entropy was used to measure repertoire diversity, and the Gini coefficient was used to measure V-J evenness. Clonotypes shared by more than one individual were considered public. TCRdb passed the public sequencing reads through fastp at Q25 and MiXCR, retaining productive beta sequences. For every CDR3 protein sequence, its rows merge into one entry that carries the most common genes and DNA. Clone size and V and J calls follow TCRdb, not the original study. The table for this sample lists roughly 430,000 distinct CDR3 sequences; 20% to 25% of them were counted only once. Roughly 13% of the sample belongs to the ten largest clones.

The time point label corresponds to: persistent/refractory GD, antithyroid drugs over 5 years with positive TRAb. For both TCR sequencing and RNA sequencing, RNA was extracted from PBMCs using TRIzol. Graves' disease was diagnosed according to American Thyroid Association guidelines. Patients were recruited from an endocrinology department in Xi'an, China. From each patient, about 8.9 milliliters of peripheral blood was collected into an EDTA anticoagulant tube. Ficoll Paque Plus density gradient separation was used to isolate PBMCs, and no further T cell sorting was done. An Agilent 2100 Bioanalyzer and agarose gel were used to assess RNA quality, and a NanoDrop 2000 was used to measure RNA concentration.

This TCR derives from a female donor with Graves disease. The rearrangement joined TRBV24-1 to TRBJ2-5; the D element might be TRBD1 or TRBD2, as each aligns at 6 bases. The specimen was peripheral blood mononuclear cells (PBMCs), collected when the disease was refractory, from a patient treated with antithyroid drugs. The DNA sequence follows: TGTGCCACCAGTGGTGCCCGGGGGCCACAAGAGACCCAGTACTTC. Translated, this gives CATSGARGPQETQYF.